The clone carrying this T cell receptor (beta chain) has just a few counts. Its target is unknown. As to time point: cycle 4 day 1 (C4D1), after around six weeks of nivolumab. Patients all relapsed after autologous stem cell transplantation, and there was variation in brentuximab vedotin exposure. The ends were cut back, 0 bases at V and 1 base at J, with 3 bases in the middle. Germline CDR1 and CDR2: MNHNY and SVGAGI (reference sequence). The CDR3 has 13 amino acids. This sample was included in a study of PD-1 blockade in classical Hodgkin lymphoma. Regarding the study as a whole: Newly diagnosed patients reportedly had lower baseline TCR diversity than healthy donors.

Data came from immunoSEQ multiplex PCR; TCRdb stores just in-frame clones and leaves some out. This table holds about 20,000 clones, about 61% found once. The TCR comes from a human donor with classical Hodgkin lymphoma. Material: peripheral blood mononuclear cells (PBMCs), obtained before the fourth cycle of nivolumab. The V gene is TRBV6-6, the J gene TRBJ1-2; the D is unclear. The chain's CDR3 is CASSYSDNYGYTF. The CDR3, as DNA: TGTGCCAGCAGTTACTCCGATAACTATGGCTACACCTTC.